What follows is one T cell receptor beta chain and its context. Trimming cost V 8 bases and J 0 bases, with 11 bases left between them. CDR1 and CDR2 (germline): SQVTM, ANQGSEA. This CDR3 spans 13 amino acids. The source of the sample is a study of blood T cell repertoires in COVID-19. Turning to the study itself: T cells, B-cell-depleted T cells, or PBMCs supplied cDNA or gDNA.

Authors' methods: Nucleated cell number was recorded as an estimate derived from reference gene primer amplification. Method: immunoSEQ multiplex PCR; TCRdb's copy keeps in-frame clones and lacks some. V and J calls and clone size follow that table, whereas D and trimming were derived from the DNA. The profile shows 170,000 or so clones, 90% of them singletons. The source of this sequence is a man aged 50-60 years with acute or convalescent COVID-19. The specimen was peripheral blood. The J gene is TRBJ1-3, the V gene TRBV29-1; no firm D call. In DNA, the CDR3 is TGCAGCTGTGACGGGATCTCTGGAAACACCATATATTTT. It codes for CSCDGISGNTIYF. The complete variable domain, with remaining parts taken from reference TRBV29-1 and TRBJ1-3, reads SAVISQKPSRDICQRGTSLTIQCQVDSQVTMMFWYRQQPGQSLTLIATANQGSEATYESGFVIDKFPISRPNLTFSTLTVSNMSPEDSSIYLCSCDGISGNTIYFGEGSWLTVV.